Given below is one T cell receptor beta chain in context. Between the trimmed V and J ends, which lost 3 bases and 10 bases, there was a span of 14 bases. In germline, CDR1 is SGHRS, CDR2 YFSETQ. The CDR3 loop spans 14 amino acids. This entry comes from a study of OX40 agonist ivuxolimab in advanced cancers. Study-level information: Participants averaged about 60 years of age (range roughly 23 to 79) and were approximately 81% male.

Clones were sequenced by immunoSEQ multiplex PCR, and TCRdb holds only the in-frame ones, with some missing. Counted here are around 89,000 clones, roughly 93% occurring once; the ten biggest clones make up roughly 0.64%. This clonotype was sampled from an adult with an advanced solid tumor such as melanoma, head and neck, liver or kidney cancer. V is TRBV5-1 and J is TRBJ1-6; TRBD1 might be the D (5 bases). Source: CD4+ or CD8+ T cells sorted from blood, taken in a trial of the OX40 agonist ivuxolimab. CDR3 residues: CASSSQGSVSPLHF. Written as DNA, the CDR3 is TGCGCCAGCAGCTCCCAGGGAAGTGTGTCACCCCTCCACTTT.